The T cell receptor (beta chain) under discussion was sequenced for a study of cytomegalovirus exposure and HLA in healthy donors. This clone showed up just a few times. Antigen unknown. General study results and limits: The study listed some 160 cytomegalovirus-associated TCR beta chains. Associated with HLA alleles at 0.05 false discovery rate in a later analysis were around 15,000 TCR beta sequences.

This PCR relied on a set of 60 Vbeta primers and 13 Jbeta primers. This table comes from immunoSEQ multiplex PCR, and its TCRdb copy is limited to in-frame clones, with some not included. The sample consists of around 200,000 clones, around 83% of them appearing once. This receptor was taken from a girl aged 5 to 17 in good health and CMV-seronegative. The sample comprised PBMCs.

Written as DNA, the CDR3 is TGTGCCAGCAGCTTAGTATACACCAGGGGGACTGAAGCTTTCTTT. It yields the protein CASSLVYTRGTEAFF. The chain recombines TRBV11-1 with TRBJ1-1; 7 positions agree with TRBD1. Per germline, CDR1 SGHAT and CDR2 FQDESV (reference sequence). V gave up 1 base and J gave up 5 bases; unmatched junction bases: 7. This CDR3 has 15 residues.